This TCR beta chain was obtained from a study of OX40 agonist ivuxolimab in advanced cancers. Describing the broader study: The costimulatory receptor OX40 (CD134) was targeted by ivuxolimab, a fully human IgG2 agonistic monoclonal antibody. Intravenous ivuxolimab was administered to patients every 2 weeks at six dose levels: 0.01, 0.1, 0.3, 1.5, 3 and 10 mg/kg. Of the roughly 50 dose-escalation patients, hepatocellular carcinoma was present in approximately 20, melanoma in approximately 15, renal cell carcinoma in 9 and head and neck cancer in 9. In the dose-escalation cohort, 75% to 90% of patients were male, and the mean age was 60 years with a range of about 20 to 90. Patients were allowed to have had prior anti-PD-1, anti-PD-L1 or anti-CTLA-4 therapy, and approximately 40% of the dose-escalation patients had been treated with checkpoint inhibitors. Partial responses occurred in three dose-escalation patients, of whom one had hepatocellular carcinoma and two had cutaneous melanoma. Peripheral TCRbeta sequencing aimed to test whether ivuxolimab altered TCR sequence diversity and caused clonal T-cell expansion. The paper describes the monotherapy dose-escalation part (N of about 47 patients) of the phase I trial of ivuxolimab.

Points on this clone: What antigen it recognizes has not been identified. Base qualities are missing; no much larger clone stands one base away.

Patients with a history of autoimmune disease or receiving systemic immunosuppression were excluded from the trial. Peripheral blood for TCR sequencing was collected from all dose cohorts at baseline, on cycle 4 day 1, and on cycle 7 day 1. The samples were taken from a phase I, first-in-human, multicenter, open-label dose-escalation trial of ivuxolimab. Adults with locally advanced or metastatic melanoma, renal cell carcinoma, hepatocellular carcinoma or head and neck squamous cell carcinoma were enrolled in the trial. Before TCR sequencing, CD4+ T cells and CD8+ T cells from peripheral blood were sorted into separate populations. Genomic DNA was isolated from the sorted cells so that the TCRbeta CDR3 region could be sequenced. The immunoSEQ Assay was used to sequence the TCRbeta CDR3 regions. Entries here come from immuneACCESS through TCRdb and include only in-frame sequences with V and J called. Some clones fail to appear in such tables; in the studies checked, an unresolved V gene covers under half of the shortfall, and the cause of the remainder is unknown. The sample table holds around 62,000 clones, of which 80% to 85% were seen once. Together, the top ten hold approximately 4.8% of the sample.

The study at large found these results: Partial responders in the 0.1-3.0 mg/kg groups had among the lowest normalized peripheral clonal expansion, especially among CD8+ T cells. After ivuxolimab, more expanded clones were found on average in CD8+ T cells than in CD4+ T cells. Low levels of normalized T-cell clonal expansion were also seen in some nonresponding patients. At doses of 0.1 to 3.0 mg/kg, clonal expansion of both CD4+ and CD8+ blood T cells was observed from baseline to week 6. Which antigens the clonally expanded peripheral T cells were specific for was not determined.

Based on the germline V gene, the CDR1 and CDR2 sequences are LGHNA and YNFKEQ. V gives up 2 bases and J gives up 1 base, and the segment between their germline ends measures 8 bases. The CDR3 numbers 15 residues from cysteine through phenylalanine. Only the CDR3 portion is preserved as DNA: 45 bases, with reading frame beginning at the first base. This sequence originates from an adult with an advanced solid tumor such as melanoma, head and neck, liver or kidney cancer. Rearrangement joined TRBV4-2 to TRBJ2-2, and perhaps TRBD1 as D gene, on 5 matching bases. Sample: CD4+ or CD8+ T cells sorted from blood, taken in a trial of the OX40 agonist ivuxolimab. Here is the DNA: TGTGCCAGCAGCCAAAGAGACAGGAACACCGGGGAGCTGTTTTTT. This yields the protein CASSQRDRNTGELFF.